This T cell receptor beta chain was identified during a study of OX40 agonist ivuxolimab in advanced cancers. Study details: All patients had ivuxolimab intravenously every 2 weeks at 0.01 to 10 mg/kg. Males comprised approximately 84% of the group, whose mean age was approximately 60 years (range 23 to 79).

Sequencing used immunoSEQ multiplex PCR; TCRdb keeps in-frame clones, though not all of them. The data hold roughly 70,000 clones, with approximately 85% observed a single time. The CDR3 consists of 15 residues. Between the trimmed V and J ends, which lost 1 base and 3 bases, there was a span of 11 bases. Germline V gives CDR1 SGHVS, CDR2 FQNEAQ. Blood sampling took place at baseline, cycle 4 day 1, and cycle 7 day 1. This clone showed up just a few times. This sequence joins TRBV7-8 and TRBJ2-3, with D uncertain. This receptor was obtained from an adult with an advanced solid tumor such as melanoma, head and neck, liver or kidney cancer. Sequenced here: CD4+ or CD8+ T cells sorted from blood, sampled in a trial of the OX40 agonist ivuxolimab. The CDR3, as DNA: TGTGCCAGCAGCTTAGGCCCGACCCTAACAGATACGCAGTATTTT. Translating gives CASSLGPTLTDTQYF.